The sequence of this T cell receptor beta chain was determined in a study of blood T cell repertoires in COVID-19. Patients in Seattle were enrolled during active infection, then followed longitudinally. J lost 10 bases, V lost 4 bases, and 4 bases had no gene match. The CDR3 has 12 residues. CDR1 and CDR2 from the germline V gene are MNHEY and SVGEGT. Sequenced by immunoSEQ multiplex PCR; TCRdb stores in-frame clones only, minus some. Among approximately 330,000 clones listed, roughly 86% were seen once. Sequencing was done on a sample of peripheral blood. The V and J genes are TRBV6-2 or TRBV6-3 and TRBJ2-1, with 7 bases lining up with TRBD2. The sequence came from a man aged 30 to 45 with COVID-19, enrolled during active disease. Written as DNA, the CDR3 is TGTGCCAGCAGTTTCAGCGGGAAGGAGCAGTTCTTC. Protein sequence: CASSFSGKEQFF.